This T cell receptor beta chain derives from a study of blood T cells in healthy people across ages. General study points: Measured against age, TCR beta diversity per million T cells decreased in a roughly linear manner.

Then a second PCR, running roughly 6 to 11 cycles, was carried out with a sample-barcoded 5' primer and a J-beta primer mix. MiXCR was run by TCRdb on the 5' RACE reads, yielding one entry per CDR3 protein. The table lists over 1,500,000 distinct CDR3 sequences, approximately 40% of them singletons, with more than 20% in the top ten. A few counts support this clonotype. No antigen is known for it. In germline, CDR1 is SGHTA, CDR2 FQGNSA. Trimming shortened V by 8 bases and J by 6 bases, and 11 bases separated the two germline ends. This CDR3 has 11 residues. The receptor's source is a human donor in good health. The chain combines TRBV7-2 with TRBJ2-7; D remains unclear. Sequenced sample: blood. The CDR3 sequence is CASAWLGEQYF. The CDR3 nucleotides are TGTGCCAGCGCCTGGTTAGGCGAGCAGTACTTC.